Reported below is one T cell receptor beta chain. It lacks a known antigen. No base-level quality is on record; no much larger clone is a single base apart. Whole blood was collected in K2EDTA tubes by collaborating institutions according to the institutions' own protocols. For TCRbeta analysis, collaborators shipped samples in one of three forms: frozen whole blood, isolated PBMCs, or DNA extracted from either of those sample types. The record originates from a study of blood T cell repertoires in COVID-19 (dated by TCRdb to the early 2020s). For the study in its entirety: Collaborator samples came from the United States, Italy and Spain and covered acute and convalescent phases of COVID-19. The material from the prospective study consisted of cDNA or gDNA derived from T cells, B-cell-depleted T cells, or PBMCs. Subjects who had been exposed to COVID-19, were actively infected with it, or had recovered from it provided the deeply sampled blood TCRbeta repertoires that made up the dataset. A freely available public database, intended as a resource for researchers studying the immune response to SARS-CoV-2, is where the repertoires were released. Samples were obtained from the ongoing ImmuneRACE study (first 160 participants) and from some 1,300 subjects provided by 6 global collaborators. A de-identified subject ID, COVID-19 status, age in years and sex were almost always included in the sample metadata. Where available, HLA class I and class II types were obtained from metadata supplied by the sample provider rather than from assay-based typing. Findings and caveats that apply to the study as a whole: Clinical and demographic metadata were provided uncurated, with the amount varying by source and participant.

TCRbeta CDR3 regions were amplified from genomic DNA by means of the immunoSEQ Assay, a bias-controlled multiplex PCR. Turning to the authors' computational methods: Nucleated cell counts per sample were estimated from amplification of reference gene primers within the assay. To quantify the absolute abundance of each unique TCRbeta CDR3 rearrangement, sequence reads were collapsed and filtered. For each sample, productive Simpson clonality was calculated as the square root of Simpson's diversity index across productive rearrangements. Held by TCRdb, this immuneACCESS table contains in-frame sequences only and omits some clones. Under half of the omission traces to an unresolved V gene where checked; the cause of the rest is unknown. V and J calls plus clone size are reproduced from that table; the DNA served to infer D and trimming. Present in this sample are around 57,000 clones, roughly 88% of which were seen just once. The biggest ten clones account for around 3.5% of the sample.

The sequence came from a human donor in a cohort sampled during active COVID-19. Source material: peripheral blood.

Read as DNA, the sequence is TGTGCCAGCAGCTTGGCGGGCCCCTCCTACGAGCAGTACTTC. It translates as CASSLAGPSYEQYF. The sequence links TRBV11-2 to TRBJ2-7, with TRBD2 tentatively as D gene (5 bases match). V is pared back by 3 bases and J by 0 bases, with 9 bases lying between the germline termini. The germline V gene supplies CDR1 SGHAT and CDR2 FQNNGV. The CDR3 runs 14 amino acids, cysteine and phenylalanine included. Just CDR3 DNA is preserved here, 42 bases in frame from base 1.